The 22 T cell receptor beta chains listed next were all sequenced from one sample in a study of T-cell memory formation after mild COVID-19. TCRdb processed the 5' RACE reads anew with MiXCR; each CDR3 protein has one entry. The sample shows around 200,000 distinct CDR3 sequences, about 10% of them seen only once. The sequenced material came from PBMCs or a T cell subset sorted from them (not recorded which). The receptors here all came from a young man who had mild COVID-19 (a few samples of this study predate the infection). Cell type and time point are not known.

In regard to this clonotype: One end of the junction fails to match germline, which may point to a read error. The chain employs TRBV4-1 and TRBJ1-1; unclear D gene. Germline CDR1 reads MGHRA; CDR2 reads YSYEKL. The CDR3 sequence is 15 residues long. The CDR3 nucleotides are TGCGCCAGCAGCCAAGGTTGGGGTTTGAATACTGAAGCTTTCTTT. This gives the protein CASSQGWGLNTEAFF.

This clonotype was picked up many times. The gene calls are TRBV15 and TRBJ1-4, with a weak D call TRBD1 (6 bases). V lost 1 base, J lost 7 bases, and 13 bases lay in between. There are 15 residues in the CDR3. Germline-derived CDR1 and CDR2 are LNHNV and YYDKDF (reference sequence). CDR3 coding DNA: TGTGCCACCAGCAGAGTCGGGGGGGCCAGTGAAAAACTGTTTTTT. Encoded protein: CATSRVGGASEKLFF.

This rearrangement joins TRBV12-5 to TRBJ2-7; D gene uncertain. Germline V gives CDR1 LGHNT, CDR2 FRNRAP. The CDR3 consists of 15 residues. V was clipped by 3 bases and J by 0 bases, with 12 bases between them. CDR3 sequence reads: CASGFYPKSSYEQYV. For the CDR3, the DNA is TGTGCTAGTGGTTTCTACCCGAAGAGCTCCTACGAGCAGTACGTC.

V usage is TRBV6-1 and J usage is TRBJ2-5; D is ambiguous. Trimming removed 3 bases from V and 4 bases from J, with 18 bases in between. Germline lookup yields CDR1 MNHNS and CDR2 SASEGT. CDR3 length: 16 residues. CDR3 loop: CASSETISQVGETQYF. The DNA of the CDR3 is TGTGCCAGCAGTGAGACAATATCGCAGGTGGGAGAGACCCAGTACTTC.

Turning to this clonotype: Sequence at one end of the junction differs from germline and may be a read error. This sequence joins TRBV4-2 and TRBJ2-2; D call uncertain. The CDR3 totals 11 residues. Germline V gene sequence: CDR1 LGHNA, CDR2 YNFKEQ. CDR3 loop: CASSQDRNHAF. Here the CDR3 DNA reads TGTGCCAGCAGCCAAGATCGGAACCACGCGTTT.

This clonotype was counted between two and nine times. V usage is TRBV20-1 and J usage is TRBJ2-5; D call uncertain. Trimming shortened V by 7 bases and J by 2 bases, and 11 bases separated the two germline ends. From germline, CDR1 is DFQATT and CDR2 SNEGSKA (reference sequence). There are 12 residues in the CDR3. CDR3 nucleotides: TGCAGTGGAGGTGAAAATCAAGAGACCCAGTACTTC. This sequence encodes CSGGENQETQYF.

This rearrangement joins TRBV2 to TRBJ1-5; 9 nucleotides align to TRBD1. The germline V gene has CDR1 SNHLY and CDR2 FYNNEI. J was trimmed by 5 bases and V by 6 bases; bases with no gene match: 8. The CDR3 spans 15 residues. The CDR3 nucleotides read TGTGCCAGCAGGTTCGGGACAGGGTACGATCAGCCCCAGCATTTT. It yields the protein CASRFGTGYDQPQHF.

There are many counts of this clonotype. The genes are TRBV7-9 and TRBJ2-3; D remains ambiguous. This CDR3 contains 12 residues. Per the germline V gene, CDR1 is SEHNR and CDR2 is FQNEAQ (reference sequence). V was cut by 1 base and J by 5 bases, with 4 bases left in between. CDR3 nucleotide sequence: TGTGCCAGCAGCTTAGATGGAGATACGCAGTATTTT. Its translation is CASSLDGDTQYF.

This clonotype has just a few counts. The rearrangement joins TRBV27 to TRBJ2-3; D may correspond to TRBD1 or TRBD2 (5 bases each). The V end lost 5 bases, the J end lost 2 bases, and 14 bases lay between the germline ends. Germline CDR1 and CDR2: MNHEY and SMNVEV (reference sequence). The length of the CDR3 is 15 residues. The DNA for the CDR3 is TGTGCCAGCAGTCGGGACGGGTTGTCCACAGATACGCAGTATTTT. Translating gives CASSRDGLSTDTQYF.

There are a few counts of this clonotype. The J gene is TRBJ1-2, the V gene TRBV4-2, with D possibly matching TRBD1 (6 bases). CDR3 length equals 14 residues. CDR1 LGHNA and CDR2 YNFKEQ come from the germline V gene. Trimming removed 5 bases from V and 4 bases from J, with 14 bases in between. The CDR3 DNA is TGTGCCAGCAGCTCGGGAAGGGGGGGCTATGGCTACACCTTC. Translated: CASSSGRGGYGYTF.

The chain links TRBV12-3 or TRBV12-4 to TRBJ2-5, with D hard to call. The CDR3 loop spans 12 amino acids. Between the trimmed V and J ends, which lost 2 bases and 5 bases, there was a span of 6 bases. CDR3 region: CASSLIGETQYF. Written as DNA, the CDR3 is TGTGCCAGCAGTTTAATTGGGGAGACCCAGTACTTC.

CDR3 region: CASSPLGQPPGANVLTF. The DNA of the CDR3 is TGTGCCAGCAGCCCCCTGGGACAGCCCCCTGGGGCCAACGTCCTGACTTTC. The rearrangement joins TRBV7-9 to TRBJ2-6, with 7 bases matching TRBD1. The CDR3 runs 17 residues. V shed 5 bases, J shed 2 bases, and the junction held 9 bases outside the gene matches. CDR1 and CDR2 (germline): SEHNR, FQNEAQ (reference sequence).

In this sample, this clonotype turned up a few times. This chain links TRBV4-2 with TRBJ1-2; 9 positions match TRBD1. This CDR3 comprises 15 residues. Germline V CDR1 and CDR2: LGHNA, YNFKEQ. V dropped 5 bases and J dropped 4; count of bases not matched to a gene: 8. For the CDR3, the DNA is TGTGCCAGCAGCTCGGCGGGACAGGGAACCTATGGCTACACCTTC. This codes for CASSSAGQGTYGYTF.

V usage is TRBV15 and J usage is TRBJ1-1; D is unresolved. The CDR3 runs to 13 residues. Germline loops: CDR1 LNHNV, CDR2 YYDKDF (reference sequence). Between the trimmed V and J ends, which lost 0 bases and 8 bases, there was a span of 10 bases. This chain's CDR3 is CATSRDGSSEAFF. The CDR3 DNA is TGTGCCACCAGCAGAGATGGGAGTTCAGAAGCTTTCTTT.

The CDR3 sequence is CSAQRGNQPQHF. CDR3 bases: TGCAGTGCCCAACGGGGGAATCAGCCCCAGCATTTT. The chain carries TRBV20-1 and TRBJ1-5, with TRBD1 as a possible D gene (5 bases). The CDR3 consists of 12 residues. Trimming pared 6 bases from V and 4 bases from J, leaving 10 bases between. Looked up from germline, CDR1 is DFQATT and CDR2 is SNEGSKA (reference sequence).

This clonotype was seen a handful of times. The chain employs TRBV4-2 and TRBJ2-5; possibly TRBD2 for D (5 bases). Germline V gives CDR1 LGHNA, CDR2 YNFKEQ. CDR3 size: 15 residues. The V end lost 4 bases, the J end lost 1 base, and 13 bases lay between the germline ends. The CDR3 sequence is CASSLGVRGQETQYF. The CDR3 region has the DNA TGTGCCAGCAGCCTGGGTGTACGGGGCCAAGAGACCCAGTACTTC.

This clonotype was detected a few times. The chain uses TRBV20-1 and TRBJ2-1; 12 bases align to TRBD2. Looked up from germline, CDR1 is DFQATT and CDR2 is SNEGSKA (reference sequence). Losses at the gene ends were 5 bases for V and 4 bases for J; bases not matched to a gene: 3. The CDR3 length is 14 residues. The CDR3 loop is CSASTSGGYNEQFF. The CDR3 region has the DNA TGCAGTGCTTCAACTAGCGGGGGGTACAATGAGCAGTTCTTC.

In its sample, this clonotype was seen many times. This rearrangement joins TRBV5-1 to TRBJ2-1; 7 bases match TRBD2. Germline-derived CDR1 and CDR2 are SGHRS and YFSETQ. V dropped 2 bases and J dropped 3; count of bases not matched to a gene: 5. The CDR3 covers 15 residues. The CDR3 region has the DNA TGCGCCAGCAGCTTTTCGGCGGGGGTCTACAATGAGCAGTTCTTC. This encodes CASSFSAGVYNEQFF.

This chain joins TRBV7-2 and TRBJ1-2; D not resolved. The germline V and J ends were trimmed by 0 bases and 8 bases, with 16 bases remaining between them. This CDR3 has 15 amino acids. Germline CDR1 and CDR2: SGHTA and FQGNSA. CDR3 sequence (DNA): TGTGCCAGCAGCTTAGCTGGCGTCAGAGGCGAAGGCTACACCTTC. Residues: CASSLAGVRGEGYTF.

The table lists this clonotype with a few counts. The CDR3 sequence: CSVAYSDQETQYF. The CDR3 DNA reads as TGCAGCGTTGCCTACAGCGATCAAGAGACCCAGTACTTC. The chain has TRBV29-1 and TRBJ2-5; the D is unclear. The CDR3 is 13 residues long. The V gene lost 4 bases and the J gene lost 2 bases, with 11 bases spanning the gap. The germline CDR1 and CDR2 sequences are SQVTM and ANQGSEA. Full variable domain (rest looked up from reference TRBV29-1 and TRBJ2-5): SAVISQKPSRDICQRGTSLTIQCQVDSQVTMMFWYRQQPGQSLTLIATANQGSEATYESGFVIDKFPISRPNLTFSTLTVSNMSPEDSSIYLCSVAYSDQETQYFGPGTRLLVL.

This clonotype came up a few times. CDR3 sequence (DNA): TGTGCCAGCAGCTTGAGGCTAGCATTTAAAGAGACCCAGTACTTC. The encoded protein is CASSLRLAFKETQYF. The chain has TRBV7-2 and TRBJ2-5; perhaps TRBD2 as D (5 bases). CDR3 size: 15 residues. The V end was cut by 3 bases, the J end by 3 bases, with 14 bases between. CDR1 is SGHTA, CDR2 FQGNSA, per germline. Variable domain in full (rest from reference TRBV7-2 and TRBJ2-5): GAGVSQSPSNKVTEKGKDVELRCDPISGHTALYWYRQSLGQGLEFLIYFQGNSAPDKSGLPSDRFSAERTGGSVSTLTIQRTQQEDSAVYLCASSLRLAFKETQYFGPGTRLLVL.

The sample holds a few counts of this clonotype. As DNA, the CDR3 is TGTGCCAGCAGCCAGCCAGTGGCAGACCCCTCTGGGGCCAACGTCCTGACTTTC. It encodes CASSQPVADPSGANVLTF. This chain joins TRBV5-8 and TRBJ2-6; D is uncertain. Trimming shortened V by 4 bases and J by 0 bases, and 17 bases separated the two germline ends. From germline, CDR1 is SGHTS and CDR2 YDEGEE. The CDR3 is 18 residues long.